These 6 T cell receptor beta chains came from one sample sequenced in a study of response to subunit inactivated influenza vaccine. TCRdb reanalysed the RT-PCR reads using MiXCR and keeps one entry per CDR3 protein. The sample lists roughly 710,000 distinct CDR3 sequences, 11% to 15% occurring once. The sample here was PBMCs from blood, taken approximately 15 days before vaccination. The source is a man aged 50-60 years who received an inactivated influenza vaccine.

This chain's CDR3 is CASNLGGETQYF. The CDR3, as DNA: TGTGCCAGCAATCTTGGGGGAGAGACCCAGTACTTC. The chain links TRBV6-2 or TRBV6-3 to TRBJ2-5; D tentatively fits TRBD1 or TRBD2 (5 bases each). Trimming took 7 bases from V and 4 from J, leaving 10 bases between them. Germline CDR1 MNHEY, CDR2 SVGEGT. This CDR3 contains 12 residues.

V is TRBV10-3 and J is TRBJ2-7; possible D gene TRBD2, 5 bases. The CDR3 is made up of 12 amino acids. Germline V gives CDR1 ENHRY, CDR2 SYGVKD. Trimming shortened V by 10 bases and J by 5 bases, and 15 bases separated the two germline ends. This chain's CDR3 is CATRGTEDEQYF. DNA of the CDR3: TGTGCCACCCGAGGTACGGAGGACGAGCAGTACTTC.

This clonotype was observed a handful of times. The CDR3 is CASSPSTGHTGELFF. CDR3 coding DNA: TGTGCCAGCAGTCCCTCGACAGGGCACACCGGGGAGCTGTTTTTT. This chain joins TRBV12-3 or TRBV12-4 and TRBJ2-2; 7 bases fit TRBD1. There are 15 residues in the CDR3. Trimming took 5 bases from V and 3 from J; bases not matched to a gene: 6.

The table lists this clonotype with a count of one. The chain has TRBV14 and TRBJ2-1; the D gene is possibly TRBD2 (6 bases). This CDR3 comprises 17 residues. Trimming removed 4 bases at V and 7 bases at J, with 23 bases between. Germline V gene sequence: CDR1 SGHDN, CDR2 FVKESK. The CDR3 sequence is CASSLDRGTAIGNEQFF. The CDR3 DNA sequence: TGTGCCAGCAGCCTCGACCGGGGGACTGCTATTGGAAATGAGCAGTTCTTC.

The chain links TRBV6-1 to TRBJ2-7; D might be TRBD1 (5 bases). V was clipped by 8 bases and J by 4 bases, with 27 bases between them. The CDR3 length is 17 residues. Germline V gene sequence: CDR1 MNHNS, CDR2 SASEGT. As DNA, the CDR3 is TGTGCCAGCTCGGGCAGGGCGGAAGGTATTGAGATTTACGAGCAGTACTTC. As protein: CASSGRAEGIEIYEQYF.

This clonotype was picked up a small number of times. The chain uses TRBV29-1 and TRBJ2-5; D is perhaps TRBD2 (6 bases). CDR3 length equals 10 residues. V lost 0 bases, J lost 11 bases, and 7 bases lay in between. Per the germline V gene, CDR1 is SQVTM and CDR2 is ANQGSEA. In DNA form, the CDR3 reads TGCAGCGTTGAAGAGGGACTTCAGTACTTC. It specifies CSVEEGLQYF.